This is a list of T cell receptor beta chains from one sample in a study of T cell responses to AZD1222 COVID-19 vaccine. Sequencing was performed with immunoSEQ multiplex PCR; in TCRdb, only in-frame clones are kept and a portion is missing. Altogether around 150,000 clones are present, approximately 90% being singletons, with the ten largest covering 4.4%. Specimen: peripheral blood, collected on day 0 of MenACWY control vaccination. Receptors were obtained from an adult in good health. Both conserved end residues are part of each CDR3. Fields, in order: D gene, J gene, V gene, clone size, CDR3 DNA, CDR3 protein. D genes are given only for firm matches. Size tells how often a clone was seen (once, few, many) or the class of an expanded clone, and some rows leave it out.

TRBD1,TRBJ2-4,TRBV4-1,once,TGCGCCAGCAGCCACCACTCGACAGGGGATGAAAACATTCAGTACTTC,CASSHHSTGDENIQYF
.,TRBJ1-2,TRBV27,.,TGTGCCAGCAGTTTAGGGGCAGGGAATGACTATGGCTACACCTTC,CASSLGAGNDYGYTF
.,TRBJ2-1,TRBV7-3,.,TGTGCCAGCAGCTCCGTAGCGGAGCGCTACAATGAGCAGTTCTTC,CASSSVAERYNEQFF
TRBD2,TRBJ2-5,TRBV7-2,.,TGTGCCAGCAGCTCTAGACTAGCGGGAGGGATCCAAGAGACCCAGTACTTC,CASSSRLAGGIQETQYF
TRBD1,TRBJ1-2,TRBV4-3,.,TGCGCCAGCAGCCAAGACCTCGGGCAGGGGGCCAGAAGTCGGTATGGCTACACCTTC,CASSQDLGQGARSRYGYTF
TRBD1,TRBJ1-2,TRBV5-1,few,TGCGCCAGCAGATACGGGACAGATTCTAACTATGGCTACACCTTC,CASRYGTDSNYGYTF
.,TRBJ2-2,TRBV6-5,.,TGTGCCAGCAGGCCCCAAAATAGGCACACCGGGGAGCTGTTTTTT,CASRPQNRHTGELFF
TRBD1,TRBJ1-4,TRBV2,.,TGTGCCAGCAGTGCAGGGGGCGCGGTTAATGAAAAACTGTTTTTT,CASSAGGAVNEKLFF
.,TRBJ2-1,TRBV27,.,TGTGCCAGCATCTGGGGGAGTGAGCAGTTCTTC,CASIWGSEQFF
TRBD1,TRBJ2-1,TRBV6-1,.,TGTGCCAGCAGCGACAGGGGAAATGAGCAGTTCTTC,CASSDRGNEQFF
.,TRBJ1-6,TRBV11-3,.,TGTGCCAGCAGCTTAGCAGGGACCCTTGACTCACCCCTCCACTTT,CASSLAGTLDSPLHF
.,TRBJ1-2,TRBV19,.,TGTGCCAGTAGCCTGAGTCCCTCCGGCGTTTTGGGCTACACCTTC,CASSLSPSGVLGYTF
.,TRBJ1-1,TRBV19,.,TGTGCCAGTAGTCTAGGACAGATGAACACTGAAGCTTTCTTT,CASSLGQMNTEAFF
TRBD1,TRBJ1-4,TRBV24-1,.,TGTGCCACCAGTGATTTACAGGGGAAATTTGAAAAACTGTTTTTT,CATSDLQGKFEKLFF
.,TRBJ1-1,TRBV11-2,few,TGTGCCAGCACCAACTTTCGCTGGGCGGAGAACACTGAAGCTTTCTTT,CASTNFRWAENTEAFF
.,TRBJ1-5,TRBV27,few,TGTGCCAGCAGTTTGAGAACAGGGAATCAGCCCCAGCATTTT,CASSLRTGNQPQHF
.,TRBJ1-2,TRBV24-1,.,TGTGCCACCAGTGATCCCTACACTGGCTACACCTTC,CATSDPYTGYTF
TRBD2,TRBJ2-1,TRBV29-1,.,TGCAGCGTTGAAACCGGGAGGATGAGCAATGAGCAGTTCTTC,CSVETGRMSNEQFF
.,TRBJ1-2,TRBV5-1,.,TGCGCCAGCAGCTTGACCCCGGGGCCAACTGGCTACACCTTC,CASSLTPGPTGYTF
.,TRBJ2-3,TRBV30,.,TGTGCCTGGAGGCCCCGCCCGGGACTCCCCACAGATACGCAGTATTTT,CAWRPRPGLPTDTQYF
.,TRBJ1-3,TRBV12-5,.,TGTGCTAGTGGTCCGGGCAGCTCTGGAAACACCATATATTTT,CASGPGSSGNTIYF
TRBD2,TRBJ2-1,TRBV28,.,TGTGCCAGCGGGGGCTCGACTAGCGGCTACAATGAGCAGTTCTTC,CASGGSTSGYNEQFF
.,TRBJ2-1,TRBV25-1,once,TGTGCCAGCAGTGAAGTGGCGAAGGTAGCCTCTGAGCAGTTCTTC,CASSEVAKVASEQFF
TRBD2,TRBJ2-1,TRBV7-7,.,TGTGCCAGCAGCTTATATCCTAGCGGGTCACCGGAGGAGCAGTTCTTC,CASSLYPSGSPEEQFF
.,TRBJ1-2,TRBV7-9,.,TGTGCCAGCAGCTTATTGGGACCGGGGGGCTACACCTTC,CASSLLGPGGYTF
TRBD1,TRBJ1-2,TRBV28,few,TGTGCCAGCAGCCAAGACAGGGTTCAGGCTGGCTACACCTTC,CASSQDRVQAGYTF
.,TRBJ1-1,TRBV3-1/TRBV3-2,.,TGTGCCAGCAGCCAAGGCGGGAGCACTGAAGCTTTCTTT,CASSQGGSTEAFF
.,TRBJ1-1,TRBV19,once,TGTGCCAGTATGGTCGTGAGTCAGGGGAGGAGAACTGAAGCTTTCTTT,CASMVVSQGRRTEAFF
.,TRBJ1-1,TRBV30,.,TGTGCCTGGAGAGATAACAGGGAAGAAGCTTTCTTT,CAWRDNREEAFF
.,TRBJ2-7,TRBV21-1,.,TGTGCCAGCAGCAAAATTGGACAGGGGGACTCCTACGAGCAGTACTTC,CASSKIGQGDSYEQYF
TRBD2,TRBJ2-3,TRBV9,.,TGTGCCAGCAGCGTAGGAGCGGGAGGAAGAATTAGCACAGATACGCAGTATTTT,CASSVGAGGRISTDTQYF
.,TRBJ2-3,TRBV7-3,once,TGTGCCAGCAGCTTGATCCATAGCACAGATACGCAGTATTTT,CASSLIHSTDTQYF
.,TRBJ2-3,TRBV21-1,.,TGTGCCCGACTTACAGATACGCAGTATTTT,CARLTDTQYF
.,TRBJ1-2,TRBV30,.,TGTGCCTGGAGTCGGGGGGGAGGCTACACCTTC,CAWSRGGGYTF
.,TRBJ1-1,TRBV28,.,TGTGCCAGCAGTTTATCGGGGAACACTGAAGCTTTCTTT,CASSLSGNTEAFF
TRBD2,TRBJ2-5,TRBV5-1,.,TGCGCCAGCAGCTTGAATAGCTTCGGGGGGGAGACCCAGTACTTC,CASSLNSFGGETQYF
TRBD1,TRBJ1-1,TRBV7-9,.,TGTGCCAGCAGCTCCGGGACAGGGTGGAACACTGAAGCTTTCTTT,CASSSGTGWNTEAFF
.,TRBJ1-4,TRBV19,.,TGTGCCAGCACTCGGGGCCACTTTCAGCTGTTTTTT,CASTRGHFQLFF
.,TRBJ1-1,TRBV27,.,TGTGCCAGCAGTCTCAGGGCTGGGAACACTGAAGCTTTCTTT,CASSLRAGNTEAFF
.,TRBJ2-6,TRBV19,once,TGTGCCAGTAGTCCCCGACTGGCCTCTGGGGCCAACGTCCTGACTTTC,CASSPRLASGANVLTF
.,TRBJ1-1,TRBV11-3,.,TGTGCCAGCAGCGCCCGTCGGGGTAGGAACACTGAAGCTTTCTTT,CASSARRGRNTEAFF
.,TRBJ1-1,TRBV7-9,.,TGTGCCAGCAGCTTAAGTCGGGGGGAGTCTGAAGCTTTCTTT,CASSLSRGESEAFF
.,TRBJ2-5,TRBV11-3,.,TGTGCCAGCAGCTTGAGGGAGACCCAGTACTTC,CASSLRETQYF